This T cell receptor (beta chain) is drawn from a study of graft-versus-host responses after intestinal transplantation. Study details: Anti-thymocyte globulin served as induction for all recipients, who then took tacrolimus and steroids for around 3 years.

V was trimmed by 5 bases and J by 1 base, leaving 3 bases between them. From germline, CDR1 is SGHVS and CDR2 FQNEAQ. The CDR3 consists of 11 residues. This clone has just a few counts. Repertoires were generated with immunoSEQ multiplex PCR, while TCRdb's copy carries only in-frame clones and drops some. The sample shows about 45,000 clones, roughly 91% of them seen only once. The clonotype originates from a human patient who received an intestinal transplant, so some T cells may come from the graft donor. V usage is TRBV7-8 and J usage is TRBJ2-7; no clear D gene. The sequenced sample was PBMCs, obtained 524 days after transplant. The CDR3 nucleotides read TGTGCCAGCAGCGCTTCCTACGAGCAGTACTTC. This codes for CASSASYEQYF. Full variable domain (outside the CDR3, taken from reference TRBV7-8 and TRBJ2-7): GAGVSQSPRYKVAKRGQDVALRCDPISGHVSLFWYQQALGQGPEFLTYFQNEAQLDKSGLPSDRFFAERPEGSVSTLKIQRTQQEDSAVYLCASSASYEQYFGPGTRLTVT.